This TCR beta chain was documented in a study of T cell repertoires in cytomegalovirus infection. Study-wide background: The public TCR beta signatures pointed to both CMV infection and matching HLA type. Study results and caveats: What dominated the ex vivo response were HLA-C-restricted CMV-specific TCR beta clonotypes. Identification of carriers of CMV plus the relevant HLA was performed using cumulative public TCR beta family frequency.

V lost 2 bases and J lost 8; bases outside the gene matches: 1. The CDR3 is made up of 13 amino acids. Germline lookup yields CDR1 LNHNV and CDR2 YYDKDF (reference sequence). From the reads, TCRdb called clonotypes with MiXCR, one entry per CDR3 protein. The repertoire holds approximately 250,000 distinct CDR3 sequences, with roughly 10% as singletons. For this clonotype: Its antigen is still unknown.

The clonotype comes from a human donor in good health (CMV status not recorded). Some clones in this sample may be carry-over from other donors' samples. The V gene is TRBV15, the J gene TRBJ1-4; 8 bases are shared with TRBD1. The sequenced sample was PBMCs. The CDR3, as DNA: TGTGCCACCAGCAGAAGGACAGGGGAAAAACTGTTTTTT. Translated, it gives CATSRRTGEKLFF.